Each of the 32 T cell receptor beta chains below was sequenced from the same sample in a study of PD-L1 blockade in urothelial cancer (dated by TCRdb to between 2016 and 2019). Libraries were made using the immunoSEQ multiplex PCR assay. Not all clones reach the TCRdb copy of this immuneACCESS table, which keeps in-frame sequences only. Checked studies attribute under half of the gap to unresolved V genes and leave the rest unexplained. For this sample the table gives 100,000 to 150,000 clones, of which roughly 83% were detected only once. The top ten clonotypes cover roughly 2.4% of the sample. The time point label here, explained by the study, means: peripheral blood 6 weeks after treatment start. Sample: PBMCs, taken around atezolizumab (anti-PD-L1) treatment. All receptors derive from a man aged 45-65 years with urothelial cancer.

The CDR3 region has the DNA TGTGCCAGCAGCCGGAGGCTGGGGGAGGTCACCGGGGAGCTGTTTTTT. This gives the protein CASSRRLGEVTGELFF. The rearrangement uses TRBV4-2 and TRBJ2-2; possible D gene TRBD2, 6 bases. Germline loops: CDR1 LGHNA, CDR2 YNFKEQ. V was trimmed by 4 bases and J by 4 bases, leaving 16 bases between them. The CDR3 sequence is 16 residues long.

This clone was counted a single time. The chain links TRBV18 to TRBJ1-5; 10 positions agree with TRBD1. J was trimmed by 5 bases and V by 4 bases; bases with no gene match: 5. Germline CDR1 reads KGHSH; CDR2 reads LQKENI. The CDR3 covers 15 residues. The CDR3 nucleotides read TGTGCCAGCTCACGAGACAGGGGGCGGGATCAGCCCCAGCATTTT. Protein sequence: CASSRDRGRDQPQHF.

The chain employs TRBV6-6 and TRBJ1-6, with no clear D. Germline assignment: CDR1 MNHNY and CDR2 SVGAGI (reference sequence). This CDR3 is 14 amino acids long. V lost 7 bases and J 7 bases, leaving 14 bases between the germline ends. The CDR3 nucleotides read TGTGCCAGCATCGACCCCGGGTCCAATTCACCCCTCCACTTT. It codes for CASIDPGSNSPLHF.

The V and J genes are TRBV18 and TRBJ2-1; TRBD1 agrees at 10 bases. J lost 1 base, V lost 6 bases, and 3 bases had no gene match. This CDR3 has 15 residues. Germline assignment: CDR1 KGHSH and CDR2 LQKENI. CDR3 in amino acids: CASSPGQGSYNEQFF. In DNA form, the CDR3 reads TGTGCCAGCTCCCCGGGACAGGGGTCCTACAATGAGCAGTTCTTC.

This sequence joins TRBV28 and TRBJ2-5, with a tentative D call TRBD2 (5 bases). V gave up 1 base and J gave up 4 bases, with 7 bases separating them. The germline V gene has CDR1 MDHEN and CDR2 SYDVKM. This CDR3 has 13 residues. The DNA of the CDR3 is TGTGCCAGCAGTTTATTCCGGGGAGAGACCCAGTACTTC. This codes for CASSLFRGETQYF. The whole variable domain, remainder taken from reference TRBV28 and TRBJ2-5, is DVKVTQSSRYLVKRTGEKVFLECVQDMDHENMFWYRQDPGLGLRLIYFSYDVKMKEKGDIPEGYSVSREKKERFSLILESASTNQTSMYLCASSLFRGETQYFGPGTRLLVL.

The rearrangement links TRBV28 to TRBJ2-1, with D unclear. The CDR3 is 12 residues long. Per the germline V gene, CDR1 is MDHEN and CDR2 is SYDVKM. Trimming took 2 bases from V and 9 from J, leaving 8 bases between them. CDR3 in DNA: TGTGCCAGCAGTTTAGAGTCAGGTGAGCAGTTCTTC. It translates to CASSLESGEQFF.

This clone was detected a few times. The chain couples TRBV30 to TRBJ2-2, with TRBD2 as a possible D gene (6 bases). With 3 bases removed from V and 5 bases from J, the gap between germline ends came to 19 bases. Germline-derived CDR1 and CDR2 are GTSNPN and SVGIG (reference sequence). The CDR3 covers 16 residues. The DNA for the CDR3 is TGTGCCTGGAGCTTGGGCCTAGCGAAAAGTACCGGGGAGCTGTTTTTT. Its translation is CAWSLGLAKSTGELFF.

This clone has a handful of counts. V gene TRBV10-3 combines with J gene TRBJ1-1; maybe TRBD1 (5 bases). Trimming shortened V by 11 bases and J by 3 bases, and 13 bases separated the two germline ends. This CDR3 has 12 residues. In germline, CDR1 is ENHRY, CDR2 SYGVKD. The CDR3 nucleotides are TGTGCCGCTTCGGGGGGGGACACTGAAGCTTTCTTT. Amino acid sequence: CAASGGDTEAFF.

The chain links TRBV28 to TRBJ2-1, with D perhaps TRBD2 (6 bases). With 1 base removed from V and 7 bases from J, the gap between germline ends came to 8 bases. The CDR3 loop spans 13 amino acids. Looked up from germline, CDR1 is MDHEN and CDR2 is SYDVKM. DNA for the CDR3: TGTGCCAGCAGTTTATCGGCGGGGAATGAGCAGTTCTTC. Translating gives CASSLSAGNEQFF.

This clone has a handful of counts. The V gene is TRBV10-1, the J gene TRBJ1-2, with unresolved D. Trimming took off 6 bases at V and 4 bases at J, with 15 bases between the two ends. Germline CDR1 is WNHNN and CDR2 is SYGVQD (reference sequence). This CDR3 contains 14 residues. CDR3 in amino acids: CASSSRWLRYGYTF. For the CDR3, the DNA is TGCGCCAGCAGCAGCAGGTGGCTTCGCTATGGCTACACCTTC.

This chain uses TRBV9 with TRBJ2-3; TRBD2 matches 11 bases. V trimming: 4 bases; J trimming: 4 bases; junction bases outside the gene matches: 11. The CDR3 consists of 17 residues. Germline CDR1 is SGDLS and CDR2 is YYNGEE. CDR3 loop: CASSPGATSGNADTQYF. The CDR3 DNA follows: TGTGCCAGCAGCCCCGGAGCGACTAGCGGGAACGCAGATACGCAGTATTTT.

This clone was counted a few times. The V gene is TRBV28, the J gene TRBJ2-2, with 10 bases that match TRBD2. J lost 5 bases, V lost 5 bases, and 5 bases had no gene match. This CDR3 comprises 15 residues. From germline, CDR1 is MDHEN and CDR2 SYDVKM. The CDR3: CASSEIAGGTGELFF. The CDR3 DNA reads TGTGCCAGCAGTGAAATAGCGGGAGGTACCGGGGAGCTGTTTTTT.

This CDR3 reads CASSRGTGLAGVSEQYF. The CDR3 nucleotides read TGTGCCAGTAGTCGAGGGACGGGGCTAGCGGGAGTAAGCGAGCAGTACTTC. The chain uses TRBV19 and TRBJ2-7; TRBD2 aligns across 10 bases. Germline values: CDR1 LNHDA, CDR2 SQIVND (reference sequence). The CDR3 sequence is 17 residues long. Trimming at V came to 5 bases and at J to 6 bases, leaving 16 bases not matched to a gene.

The chain recombines TRBV5-8 with TRBJ2-2; D call uncertain. Germline V CDR1 and CDR2: SGHTS, YDEGEE. This CDR3 is 15 amino acids long. The V gene lost 0 bases and the J gene lost 1 base, with 7 bases spanning the gap. CDR3 sequence: CASSLAGQNTGELFF. In DNA, the CDR3 is TGTGCCAGCAGCTTGGCAGGCCAGAACACCGGGGAGCTGTTTTTT.

V is TRBV6-1 and J is TRBJ1-4; 8 nucleotides match TRBD1. V shed 7 bases, J shed 3 bases, and the junction held 7 bases outside the gene matches. Germline V CDR1 and CDR2: MNHNS, SASEGT. The CDR3 is 15 amino acids. The CDR3 DNA sequence: TGTGCCAGCACCTCGACAGGGGTGGCTAATGAAAAACTGTTTTTT. Its translation is CASTSTGVANEKLFF.

The rearrangement joins TRBV28 to TRBJ1-5; 9 nucleotides match TRBD1. CDR3 length: 16 amino acids. CDR1 and CDR2 from the germline V gene are MDHEN and SYDVKM. V dropped 3 bases and J dropped 4; count of bases not matched to a gene: 7. In DNA form, the CDR3 reads TGTGCCAGCAGTTTGAACAGGGGGCTTGGTAATCAGCCCCAGCATTTT. Translating it yields CASSLNRGLGNQPQHF. Filled out from reference TRBV28 and TRBJ1-5, the complete variable domain reads DVKVTQSSRYLVKRTGEKVFLECVQDMDHENMFWYRQDPGLGLRLIYFSYDVKMKEKGDIPEGYSVSREKKERFSLILESASTNQTSMYLCASSLNRGLGNQPQHFGDGTRLSIL.

The V and J genes are TRBV28 and TRBJ2-1, with 11 bases lining up with TRBD2. The CDR3 extends over 14 amino acids. The germline V gene encodes CDR1 MDHEN and CDR2 SYDVKM. V shed 8 bases, J shed 7 bases, and the junction held 7 bases outside the gene matches. DNA of the CDR3: TGTGCCAGCTATAGCGGGAGGGAATTGAATGAGCAGTTCTTC. Its protein is CASYSGRELNEQFF.

The chain employs TRBV21-1 and TRBJ1-6. TRBV21-1 is an annotated pseudogene. This CDR3 spans 14 amino acids. CDR3 amino acids: CASKWGDQFSPLHF. CDR3 in DNA: TGTGCCAGCAAATGGGGGGACCAGTTTTCACCCCTCCACTTT.

The chain uses TRBV27 and TRBJ1-6; D may be TRBD1 (6 bases). The V end lost 8 bases, the J end lost 10 bases, and 21 bases lay between the germline ends. Germline V gives CDR1 MNHEY, CDR2 SMNVEV (reference sequence). The CDR3 covers 15 residues. Here the CDR3 DNA reads TGTGCCAGCGGGACAAACAGGGCATCTGGATCACCCCTCCACTTT. Translating it yields CASGTNRASGSPLHF.

This chain uses TRBV30 with TRBJ2-2, with 9 bases fitting TRBD1. Per the germline V gene, CDR1 is GTSNPN and CDR2 is SVGIG (reference sequence). The J segment lost 5 bases and the V segment lost 3 bases, leaving 7 bases of the junction unmatched. The CDR3 consists of 15 residues. The DNA for the CDR3 is TGTGCCTGGAGGACAAGACAGGGGGAAACCGGGGAGCTGTTTTTT. The encoded protein is CAWRTRQGETGELFF.

This clone occurred a few times. This chain connects TRBV6-5 to TRBJ1-4, with D possibly TRBD1 on 5 matching bases. The germline V and J ends were trimmed by 6 bases and 8 bases, with 13 bases remaining between them. The CDR3 covers 13 residues. Germline CDR1 is MNHEY and CDR2 is SVGAGI. The CDR3 reads CASRQGGGEKLFF. The CDR3 region has the DNA TGTGCCAGCAGGCAGGGAGGAGGAGAAAAACTGTTTTTT.

The genes are TRBV28 and TRBJ1-6; D may be TRBD1 (6 bases). CDR1 and CDR2 from the germline V gene are MDHEN and SYDVKM. This CDR3 spans 14 amino acids. Trimming shortened V by 3 bases and J by 6 bases, and 9 bases separated the two germline ends. CDR3: CASSFGQPNSPLHF. The CDR3 DNA reads as TGTGCCAGCAGTTTCGGACAGCCTAATTCACCCCTCCACTTT.

The chain is built from TRBV4-2 and TRBJ2-7; a weak D match, TRBD2 (6 bases). Germline loops: CDR1 LGHNA, CDR2 YNFKEQ. V gave up 1 base and J gave up 3 bases, with 13 bases separating them. This CDR3 region has 15 residues. Here the CDR3 reads CASSQGLAISYEQYF. CDR3 nucleotides: TGTGCCAGCAGCCAAGGTCTAGCGATCAGCTACGAGCAGTACTTC.

The J gene is TRBJ2-7, the V gene TRBV27, with 7 bases lining up with TRBD1. V dropped 5 bases and J dropped 5; count of bases not matched to a gene: 12. Germline values: CDR1 MNHEY, CDR2 SMNVEV (reference sequence). The length of the CDR3 is 15 residues. The chain's CDR3 is CASSPRTGARDEQYF. The CDR3 region has the DNA TGTGCCAGCAGTCCACGGACAGGTGCTCGGGACGAGCAGTACTTC.

The chain is built from TRBV9 and TRBJ2-1, with 8 bases matching TRBD2. With 4 bases clipped from V and 3 bases from J, the junction kept 9 bases outside the gene matches. Per the germline V gene, CDR1 is SGDLS and CDR2 is YYNGEE. CDR3 length equals 16 residues. The chain's CDR3 is CASSKGTSGLYNEQFF. DNA of the CDR3: TGTGCCAGCAGCAAAGGCACTAGCGGCCTCTACAATGAGCAGTTCTTC.

This chain uses TRBV5-4 with TRBJ2-3; 8 bases align to TRBD2. V shed 0 bases, J shed 0 bases, and the junction held 0 bases outside the gene matches. CDR1 SGHNT and CDR2 YYREEE come from the germline V gene (reference sequence). The CDR3 loop spans 15 amino acids. The CDR3 coding sequence is TGTGCCAGCAGCTTGGGACTAGCGAGCACAGATACGCAGTATTTT. Protein sequence: CASSLGLASTDTQYF.

This chain uses TRBV9 with TRBJ2-3, with a tentative D call TRBD1 (5 bases). Between the trimmed V and J ends, which lost 0 bases and 5 bases, there was a span of 10 bases. Germline V CDR1 and CDR2: SGDLS, YYNGEE. CDR3 length: 14 amino acids. CDR3 DNA: TGTGCCAGCAGCGTAGGGGGCTCTCAAGATACGCAGTATTTT. This encodes CASSVGGSQDTQYF.

Here the CDR3 DNA reads TGTGCCAGCAGTCCCTCCGGGAGGGGCAAGAGCAATCAGCCCCAGCATTTT. Protein product: CASSPSGRGKSNQPQHF. The chain is built from TRBV28 and TRBJ1-5, with a weak D call TRBD1 (5 bases). The length of the CDR3 is 17 residues. Germline V gives CDR1 MDHEN, CDR2 SYDVKM. Trimming cost V 5 bases and J 1 base, with 18 bases left between them.

The chain joins TRBV4-2 to TRBJ2-2, with unresolved D. V lost 1 base and J 3 bases, leaving 6 bases between the germline ends. Germline V gene sequence: CDR1 LGHNA, CDR2 YNFKEQ. This CDR3 region has 14 residues. Here the CDR3 DNA reads TGTGCCAGCAGCCAAGTTAGCTACACCGGGGAGCTGTTTTTT. Its protein is CASSQVSYTGELFF.

V and J are TRBV28 and TRBJ2-1, with no clear D. Germline values: CDR1 MDHEN, CDR2 SYDVKM. The CDR3 extends over 15 amino acids. V gave up 3 bases and J gave up 5 bases, with 14 bases separating them. The CDR3 sequence: CASSFRKVYHNEQFF. The CDR3 DNA is TGTGCCAGCAGTTTCAGGAAAGTATATCACAATGAGCAGTTCTTC. The complete variable domain, with remaining parts taken from reference TRBV28 and TRBJ2-1, reads DVKVTQSSRYLVKRTGEKVFLECVQDMDHENMFWYRQDPGLGLRLIYFSYDVKMKEKGDIPEGYSVSREKKERFSLILESASTNQTSMYLCASSFRKVYHNEQFFGPGTRLTVL.

The chain employs TRBV30 and TRBJ1-2; 9 bases match TRBD1. CDR3 length: 13 amino acids. With V trimmed by 0 bases and J by 8 bases, 4 bases remained unmatched. From germline, CDR1 is GTSNPN and CDR2 SVGIG (reference sequence). The CDR3 nucleotides read TGTGCCTGGAGTGTTATGACAGGGGGAGGCTACACCTTC. Translating gives CAWSVMTGGGYTF.

For this clone: The junction departs from the called germline gene at one end, perhaps through a read error. J is TRBJ2-5 and V is TRBV7-7, with 10 bases aligning to TRBD2. The CDR3 loop spans 15 amino acids. In germline, CDR1 is SSHAT, CDR2 FNYEAQ (reference sequence). CDR3 in amino acids: CASSLSSGRQETQYF. CDR3 bases: TGTGCTAGCAGCTTAAGTAGCGGGAGGCAAGAGACCCAGTACTTC.